This is a list of T cell receptor beta chains from one sample in a study of blood T cell repertoires in COVID-19. The data were produced by immunoSEQ multiplex PCR, yet TCRdb's version contains in-frame clones alone and is incomplete. The data show about 370,000 clones, about 89% seen once. Sequencing used peripheral blood. The origin of the receptors is a woman aged 30 to 39 with COVID-19, enrolled during active disease. Each CDR3 is given without its conserved first and last residue. Each record gives: V gene, D gene, J gene, CDR3 protein. The D gene is left open where the match is weak.

TRBV4-1,TRBD1,TRBJ1-1,ASSQDPGQTTEAF
TRBV5-1,TRBD2,TRBJ2-1,ASSSRVPGLAGGPGEQF
TRBV7-9,TRBD2,TRBJ2-7,ASSLGGSTHEQY
TRBV6-5,-,TRBJ1-6,ASSYGGVRSPLH
TRBV7-9,-,TRBJ2-2,ASSFDIAPGGELF
TRBV2,TRBD1,TRBJ1-1,ASSPRGQGAFNTEAF
TRBV2,TRBD1,TRBJ2-3,ASSPGGSADTQY
TRBV4-2,TRBD1,TRBJ1-5,ASSQVLAGGASGGQPQH
TRBV21-1,-,TRBJ1-1,ASSKAGPGMNTEAF
TRBV28,-,TRBJ1-5,ASTIEDKGYQPQH
TRBV2,TRBD1,TRBJ2-7,ASSRQGIYEQY
TRBV7-9,-,TRBJ2-7,ASSLAGSSYEQY
TRBV6-4,-,TRBJ2-6,ASSRDNSGANVLT
TRBV7-8,TRBD1,TRBJ2-2,ASSLTGASTGELF
TRBV6-2/TRBV6-3,TRBD1,TRBJ2-6,ASSVGGTGIYSGANVLT
TRBV5-4,TRBD2,TRBJ2-7,ASSFGTSGTYEQY
TRBV18,TRBD1,TRBJ1-2,ASSPDREGYGYT
TRBV11-2,TRBD1,TRBJ1-2,ASSPGQDFGYT
TRBV6-5,-,TRBJ1-1,ASSNVGAGNTEAF
TRBV21-1,-,TRBJ2-2,ASSSYSGRGELF
TRBV28,-,TRBJ1-2,ASAAVKNYGYT
TRBV29-1,-,TRBJ2-1,SVPNGGLGYNEQF
TRBV30,TRBD2,TRBJ2-1,AWSREVNEQF
TRBV27,TRBD2,TRBJ2-5,ASSPLGLADQETQY
TRBV6-6,TRBD2,TRBJ2-5,ASRYSGEETQY
TRBV2,-,TRBJ2-6,ASSESRAGANVLT
TRBV19,TRBD2,TRBJ2-2,ASSIGASGSAGTGELF
TRBV10-2,-,TRBJ2-7,ASTAGWGAYEQY
TRBV21-1,-,TRBJ2-5,ASSKKSGRRQETQY
TRBV27,-,TRBJ2-1,ASSLLGAYNEQF
TRBV27,TRBD1,TRBJ2-7,ASSLGTGVHEQY
TRBV2,-,TRBJ2-3,ASSEEVARDTQY
TRBV4-1,TRBD2,TRBJ2-7,ASSQGQLAGTTYEQY
TRBV6-5,-,TRBJ2-7,ASSYSAGLPSYEQY
TRBV20-1,TRBD1,TRBJ1-2,SASRQGAYGYT
TRBV29-1,TRBD2,TRBJ2-3,SVAGTSGTTDTQY
TRBV4-1,TRBD2,TRBJ2-1,ASSQGLAVYNEQF
TRBV7-6,TRBD1,TRBJ1-1,ASSLGQGLNTEAF
TRBV6-5,-,TRBJ1-3,AIMRGASGNTIY
TRBV10-3,-,TRBJ2-7,AISVPLASAVEQY
TRBV7-8,-,TRBJ2-5,ASSFGQRETQY
TRBV9,-,TRBJ2-6,ASSVDGPGANVLT
TRBV5-1,TRBD1,TRBJ1-6,ASSLGQGSSPLH
TRBV5-1,TRBD1,TRBJ1-2,ASSDPDRVDYGYT
TRBV5-1,TRBD1,TRBJ1-5,ASSTGTPNQPQH
TRBV3-1/TRBV3-2,TRBD2,TRBJ2-5,ASSQKGTSEWWETQY
TRBV19,-,TRBJ1-5,ASSIDQGADQPQH
TRBV28,-,TRBJ1-4,ASSRGGDEKLF
TRBV28,TRBD1,TRBJ1-1,ASRDRGTPEAF
TRBV24-1,TRBD1,TRBJ2-1,ATSDRRGQLGNEQF
TRBV2,-,TRBJ2-2,ARGTGTTNTGELF
TRBV7-3,TRBD2,TRBJ2-5,ASSFSGGETQY
TRBV2,TRBD1,TRBJ2-5,ASSEQGVEETQY
TRBV2,-,TRBJ2-7,ASSGAGISYEQY
TRBV30,TRBD1,TRBJ1-5,AWGTGINQPQH